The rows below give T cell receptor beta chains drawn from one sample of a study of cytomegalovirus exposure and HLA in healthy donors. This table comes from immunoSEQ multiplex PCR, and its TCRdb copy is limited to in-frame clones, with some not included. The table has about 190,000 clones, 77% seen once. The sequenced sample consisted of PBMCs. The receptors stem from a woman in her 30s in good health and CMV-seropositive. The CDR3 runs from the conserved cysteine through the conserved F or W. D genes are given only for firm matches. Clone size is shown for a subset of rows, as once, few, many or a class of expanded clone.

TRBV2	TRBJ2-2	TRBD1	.	CASNTQGADGELFF	TGTGCCAGCAATACACAGGGGGCTGACGGGGAGCTGTTTTTT
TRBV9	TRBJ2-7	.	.	CASSVRSGSHHEQYF	TGTGCCAGCAGCGTTAGAAGCGGAAGCCACCACGAGCAGTACTTC
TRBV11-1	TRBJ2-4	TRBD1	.	CASSEDRDIQYF	TGTGCCAGCAGCGAGGACAGGGACATTCAGTACTTC
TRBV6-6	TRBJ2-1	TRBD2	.	CASSLTSGVYNEQFF	TGTGCCAGCAGCCTAACTAGCGGTGTCTACAATGAGCAGTTCTTC
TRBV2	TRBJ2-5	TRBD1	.	CASRGRQGRAQETQYF	TGTGCCAGCAGGGGAAGACAGGGGCGAGCCCAAGAGACCCAGTACTTC
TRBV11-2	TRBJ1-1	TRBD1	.	CASSVNVGTTGFANTEAFF	TGTGCCAGCAGCGTGAACGTAGGAACGACAGGGTTCGCAAACACTGAAGCTTTCTTT
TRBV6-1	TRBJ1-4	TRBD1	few	CASSLTGLDEKLFF	TGTGCCAGCAGCCTGACAGGGTTGGACGAAAAACTGTTTTTT
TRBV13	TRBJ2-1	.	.	CASSLGSKAYNEQFF	TGTGCCAGCAGCTTAGGTAGCAAAGCTTACAATGAGCAGTTCTTC
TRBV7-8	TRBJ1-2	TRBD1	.	CASSPGQGFGYGYTF	TGTGCCAGCAGCCCCGGACAGGGGTTTGGCTATGGCTACACCTTC
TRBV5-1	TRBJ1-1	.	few	CASRSDSPQPAFF	TGCGCCAGCAGATCGGACAGCCCCCAACCCGCTTTCTTT
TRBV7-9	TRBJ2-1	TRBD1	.	CASSLGGQGLTFF	TGTGCCAGCAGCTTGGGAGGACAGGGTTTAACGTTCTTC
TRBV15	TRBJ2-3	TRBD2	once	CATSRVRGGLADTQYF	TGTGCCACCAGCAGAGTACGGGGGGGCCTCGCAGATACGCAGTATTTT
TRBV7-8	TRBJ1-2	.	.	CASTSTRVFDYGYTF	TGTGCCAGCACCTCCACCAGGGTTTTCGACTATGGCTACACCTTC
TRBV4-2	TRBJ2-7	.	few	CASSQDRGNNEQYF	TGTGCCAGCAGCCAAGACAGGGGAAACAACGAGCAGTACTTC
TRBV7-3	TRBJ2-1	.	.	CASSLNFRGAYNEQFF	TGTGCCAGCAGCCTAAATTTTCGCGGGGCCTACAATGAGCAGTTCTTC
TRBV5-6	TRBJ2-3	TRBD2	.	CASSLGWSSGRDTQYF	TGTGCCAGCAGCTTGGGGTGGAGTAGCGGGAGAGATACGCAGTATTTT
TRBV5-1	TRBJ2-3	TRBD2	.	CASSLDSGSTTDTQYF	TGCGCCAGCAGCTTGGATAGCGGGAGTACCACAGATACGCAGTATTTT
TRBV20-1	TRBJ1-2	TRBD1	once	CSAPGGTF	TGCAGTGCTCCAGGGGGTACCTTC
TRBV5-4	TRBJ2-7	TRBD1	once	CASSQGQGSYEQYF	TGTGCCAGCAGCCAGGGACAGGGATCCTACGAGCAGTACTTC
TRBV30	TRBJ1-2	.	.	CAWSRSGGGKNYGYTF	TGTGCCTGGAGTCGTTCTGGGGGGGGGAAGAACTATGGCTACACCTTC
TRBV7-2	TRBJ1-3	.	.	CASSLGPGAGNTIYF	TGTGCCAGCAGCTTAGGACCAGGGGCTGGAAACACCATATATTTT
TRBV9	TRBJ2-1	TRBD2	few	CASSVTSGSNEQFF	TGTGCCAGCAGCGTTACTAGCGGGAGCAATGAGCAGTTCTTC
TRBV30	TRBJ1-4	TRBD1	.	CAWNRQGSEKLFF	TGTGCCTGGAACAGACAGGGAAGCGAAAAACTGTTTTTT
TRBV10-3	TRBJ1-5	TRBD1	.	CAISETVPGQGYQPQHF	TGTGCCATCAGTGAGACAGTCCCGGGACAGGGGTATCAGCCCCAGCATTTT
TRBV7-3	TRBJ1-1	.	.	CASSLSRETEAFF	TGTGCCAGCAGCTTAAGTAGGGAGACTGAAGCTTTCTTT
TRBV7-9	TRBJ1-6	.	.	CASSLAVDAGSPLHF	TGTGCCAGCAGCTTAGCAGTCGATGCGGGTTCACCCCTCCACTTT
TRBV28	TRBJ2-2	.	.	CASSFRLHTGELFF	TGTGCCAGCAGTTTTCGACTCCACACCGGGGAGCTGTTTTTT
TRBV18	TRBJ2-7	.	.	CASSPSPYEQYF	TGTGCCAGCTCACCAAGCCCGTACGAGCAGTACTTC
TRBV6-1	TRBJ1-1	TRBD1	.	CASSVMGQRPMNTEAFF	TGTGCCAGCAGTGTTATGGGACAGAGACCTATGAACACTGAAGCTTTCTTT
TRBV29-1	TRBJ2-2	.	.	CSVKEDSSNTGELFF	TGCAGCGTTAAGGAGGACAGCTCCAACACCGGGGAGCTGTTTTTT
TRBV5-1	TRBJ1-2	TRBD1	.	CASSYSGTGDYGYTF	TGCGCCAGCAGCTATTCCGGGACAGGGGATTATGGCTACACCTTC
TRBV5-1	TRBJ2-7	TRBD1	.	CASSLHWDRVEEQYF	TGCGCCAGCAGCTTACACTGGGACAGGGTGGAAGAGCAGTACTTC
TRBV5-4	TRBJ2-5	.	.	CASSLDERPTQETQYF	TGTGCCAGCAGCTTGGACGAGAGGCCTACTCAAGAGACCCAGTACTTC